This T cell receptor beta chain comes out of a study of cytomegalovirus exposure and HLA in healthy donors. 60 Vbeta and 13 Jbeta primers were used in PCR. Assay used: immunoSEQ multiplex PCR; TCRdb lists only in-frame clones, some missing. This table holds around 150,000 clones, roughly 79% found once. This clonotype was obtained from a man aged 45-65 years in good health and CMV-seropositive. The specimen was PBMCs.

Here the CDR3 DNA reads TGTGCCATTCGCGGGGGCAGGGGGAACACTGAAGCTTTCTTT. This translates into CAIRGGRGNTEAFF. V gene TRBV28 combines with J gene TRBJ1-1, with D maybe TRBD1 (6 bases). From germline, CDR1 is MDHEN and CDR2 SYDVKM. The CDR3 has 14 amino acids. Trimming took off 10 bases at V and 1 base at J, with 16 bases between the two ends.